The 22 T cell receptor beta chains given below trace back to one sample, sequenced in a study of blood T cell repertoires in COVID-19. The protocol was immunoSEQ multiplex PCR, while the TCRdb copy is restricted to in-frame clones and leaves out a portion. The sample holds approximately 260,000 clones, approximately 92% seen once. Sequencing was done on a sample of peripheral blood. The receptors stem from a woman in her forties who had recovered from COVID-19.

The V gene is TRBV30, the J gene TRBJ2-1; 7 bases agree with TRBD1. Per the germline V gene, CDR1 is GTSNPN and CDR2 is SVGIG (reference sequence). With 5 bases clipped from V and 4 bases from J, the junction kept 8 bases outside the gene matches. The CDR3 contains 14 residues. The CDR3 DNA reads TGTGCCTGGGGACTCGGGACAGCGTACAATGAGCAGTTCTTC. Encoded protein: CAWGLGTAYNEQFF.

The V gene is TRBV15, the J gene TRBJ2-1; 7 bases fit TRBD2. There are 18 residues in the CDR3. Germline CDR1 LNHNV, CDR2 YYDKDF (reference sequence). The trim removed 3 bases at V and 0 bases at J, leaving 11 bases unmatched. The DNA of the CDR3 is TGTGCCACCAGCAGTAAAGGGAGGGAGGGAAGCTCCTACAATGAGCAGTTCTTC. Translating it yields CATSSKGREGSSYNEQFF.

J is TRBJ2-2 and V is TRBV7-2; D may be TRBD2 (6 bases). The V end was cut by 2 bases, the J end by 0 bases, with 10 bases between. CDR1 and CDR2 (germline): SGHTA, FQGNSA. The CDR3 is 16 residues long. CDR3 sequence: CASSLLDYPNTGELFF. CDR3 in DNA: TGTGCCAGCAGCTTATTGGACTACCCGAACACCGGGGAGCTGTTTTTT.

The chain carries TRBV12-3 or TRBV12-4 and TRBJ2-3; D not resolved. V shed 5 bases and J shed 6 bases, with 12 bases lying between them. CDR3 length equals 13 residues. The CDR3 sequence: CASSPTRRDTQYF. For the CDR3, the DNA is TGTGCCAGCAGTCCGACACGAAGGGATACGCAGTATTTT.

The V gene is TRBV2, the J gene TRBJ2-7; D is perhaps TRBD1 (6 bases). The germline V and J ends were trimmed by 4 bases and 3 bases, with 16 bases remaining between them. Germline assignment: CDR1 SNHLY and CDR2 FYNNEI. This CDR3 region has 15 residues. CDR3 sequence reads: CASSARGHPYYEQYF. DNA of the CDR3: TGTGCCAGCAGTGCCAGGGGCCACCCCTACTACGAGCAGTACTTC.

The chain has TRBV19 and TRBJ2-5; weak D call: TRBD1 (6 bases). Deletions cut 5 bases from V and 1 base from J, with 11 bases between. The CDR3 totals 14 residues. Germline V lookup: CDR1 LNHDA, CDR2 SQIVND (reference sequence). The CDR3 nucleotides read TGTGCCAGTAGTCAGGGGCTAGGCCAAGAGACCCAGTACTTC. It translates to CASSQGLGQETQYF.

The CDR3 coding sequence is TGTGCCAGCAGTGAGACATCCGGGAGGTTTGGGACCCAGTACTTC. Amino acids: CASSETSGRFGTQYF. The chain links TRBV2 to TRBJ2-5, with 7 bases aligning to TRBD2. CDR3 size: 15 residues. CDR1 SNHLY and CDR2 FYNNEI come from the germline V gene. V shed 3 bases, J shed 7 bases, and the junction held 11 bases outside the gene matches.

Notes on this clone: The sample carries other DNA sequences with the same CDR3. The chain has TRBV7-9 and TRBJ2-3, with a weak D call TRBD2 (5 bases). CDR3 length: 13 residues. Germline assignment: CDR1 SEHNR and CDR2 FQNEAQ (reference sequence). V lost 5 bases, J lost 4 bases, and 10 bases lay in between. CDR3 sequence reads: CASSPRGPDTQYF. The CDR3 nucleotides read TGTGCCAGCAGCCCGAGAGGGCCAGATACGCAGTATTTT.

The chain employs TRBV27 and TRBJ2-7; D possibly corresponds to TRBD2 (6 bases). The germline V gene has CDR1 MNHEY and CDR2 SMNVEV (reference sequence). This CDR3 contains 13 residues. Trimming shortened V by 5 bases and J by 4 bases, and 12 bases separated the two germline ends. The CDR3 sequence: CASSRLVGYEQYV. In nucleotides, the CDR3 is TGTGCCAGCAGTCGACTAGTGGGTTACGAGCAGTACGTC.

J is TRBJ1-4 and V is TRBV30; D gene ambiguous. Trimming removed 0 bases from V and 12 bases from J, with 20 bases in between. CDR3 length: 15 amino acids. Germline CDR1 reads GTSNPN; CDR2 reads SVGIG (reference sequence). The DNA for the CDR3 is TGTGCCTGGAGTGTACCGGGAAAAGGTTTAGGGCAACTGTTTTTT. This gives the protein CAWSVPGKGLGQLFF.

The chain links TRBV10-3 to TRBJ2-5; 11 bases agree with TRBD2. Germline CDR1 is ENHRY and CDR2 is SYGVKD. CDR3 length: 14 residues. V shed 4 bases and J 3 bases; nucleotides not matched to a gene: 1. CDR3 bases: TGTGCCATCAGTGCACTAGCGGGGGAAGAGACCCAGTACTTC. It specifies CAISALAGEETQYF.

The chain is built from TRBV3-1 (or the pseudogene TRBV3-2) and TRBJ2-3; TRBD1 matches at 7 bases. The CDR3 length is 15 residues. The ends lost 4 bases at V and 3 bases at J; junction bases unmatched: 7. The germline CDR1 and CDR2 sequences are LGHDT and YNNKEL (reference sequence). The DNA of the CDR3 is TGTGCCAGCAGCCGCCGGGACAGCCCGACAGATACGCAGTATTTT. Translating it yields CASSRRDSPTDTQYF.

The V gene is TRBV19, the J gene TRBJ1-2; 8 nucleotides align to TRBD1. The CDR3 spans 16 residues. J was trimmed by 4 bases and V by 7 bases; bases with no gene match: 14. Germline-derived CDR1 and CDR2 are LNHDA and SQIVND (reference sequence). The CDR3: CASMEGQDSLLYGYTF. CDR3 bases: TGTGCCAGTATGGAGGGACAGGACAGCCTTCTCTATGGCTACACCTTC.

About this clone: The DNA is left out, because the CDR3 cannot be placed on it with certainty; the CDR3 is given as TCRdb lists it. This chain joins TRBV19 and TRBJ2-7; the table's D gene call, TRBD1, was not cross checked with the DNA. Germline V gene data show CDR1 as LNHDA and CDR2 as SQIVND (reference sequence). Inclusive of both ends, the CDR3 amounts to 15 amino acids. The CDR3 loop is CASSIDVFWPYEQYF.

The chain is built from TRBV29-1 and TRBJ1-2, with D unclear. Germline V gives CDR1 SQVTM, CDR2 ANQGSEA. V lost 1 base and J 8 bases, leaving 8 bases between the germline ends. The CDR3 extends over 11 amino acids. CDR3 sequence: CSVEGVQGYTF. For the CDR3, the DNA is TGCAGCGTTGAAGGAGTTCAAGGCTACACCTTC. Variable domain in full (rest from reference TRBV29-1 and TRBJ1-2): SAVISQKPSRDICQRGTSLTIQCQVDSQVTMMFWYRQQPGQSLTLIATANQGSEATYESGFVIDKFPISRPNLTFSTLTVSNMSPEDSSIYLCSVEGVQGYTFGSGTRLTVV.

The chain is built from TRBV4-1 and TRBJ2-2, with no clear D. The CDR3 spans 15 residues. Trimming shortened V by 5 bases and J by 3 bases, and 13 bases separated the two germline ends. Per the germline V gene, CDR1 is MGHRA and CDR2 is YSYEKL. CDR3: CASSNPGSYTGELFF. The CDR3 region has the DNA TGCGCCAGCAGCAACCCCGGGTCCTACACCGGGGAGCTGTTTTTT.

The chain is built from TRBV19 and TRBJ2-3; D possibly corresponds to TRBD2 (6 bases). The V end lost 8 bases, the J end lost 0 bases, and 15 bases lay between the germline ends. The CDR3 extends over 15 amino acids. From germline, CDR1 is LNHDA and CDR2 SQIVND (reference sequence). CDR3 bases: TGTGCCAGTCTTAGCGGACCCGCTAGCACAGATACGCAGTATTTT. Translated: CASLSGPASTDTQYF.

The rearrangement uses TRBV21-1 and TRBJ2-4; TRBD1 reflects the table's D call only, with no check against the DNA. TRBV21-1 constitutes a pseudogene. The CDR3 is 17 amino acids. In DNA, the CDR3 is TGTGCCAGCAGCTTCCGTACCTCGCAGGGCGGCAAAAACATTCAGTACTTC. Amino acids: CASSFRTSQGGKNIQYF.

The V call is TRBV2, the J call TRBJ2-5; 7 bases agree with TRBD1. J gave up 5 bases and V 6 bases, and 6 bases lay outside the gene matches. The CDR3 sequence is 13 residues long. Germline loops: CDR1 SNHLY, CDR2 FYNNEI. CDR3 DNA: TGTGCCAGCAGGCCGACAGGGCGGGAGACCCAGTACTTC. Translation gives CASRPTGRETQYF.

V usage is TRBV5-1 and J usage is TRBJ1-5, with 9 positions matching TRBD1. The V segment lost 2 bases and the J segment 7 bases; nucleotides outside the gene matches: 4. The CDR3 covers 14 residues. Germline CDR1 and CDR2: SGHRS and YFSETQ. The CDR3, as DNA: TGCGCCAGCAGCTTCGGACAGGGGAGCCAGCCCCAGCATTTT. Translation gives CASSFGQGSQPQHF.

CDR3 nucleotides: TGTGCCATCAGTGAGTTTGCAGACACTAACTATGGCTACACCTTC. It codes for CAISEFADTNYGYTF. The chain recombines TRBV10-3 with TRBJ1-2, with no clear D. The CDR3 length is 15 residues. Trimming pared 1 base from V and 0 bases from J, leaving 9 bases between. Germline V gives CDR1 ENHRY, CDR2 SYGVKD.

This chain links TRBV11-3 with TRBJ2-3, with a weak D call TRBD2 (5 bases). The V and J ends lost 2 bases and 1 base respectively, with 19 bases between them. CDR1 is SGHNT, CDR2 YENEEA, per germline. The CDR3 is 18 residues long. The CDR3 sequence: CASSLTGWLAGRTDTQYF. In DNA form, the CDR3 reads TGTGCCAGCAGCTTAACGGGTTGGCTAGCAGGACGCACAGATACGCAGTATTTT.